This T cell receptor beta chain derives from a study of ipilimumab plus nivolumab after autologous stem cell transplantation. Starting 14 to 28 days after autologous transplant, ipilimumab 1 mg/kg was given. Clones were read by immunoSEQ multiplex PCR, and TCRdb kept only the in-frame ones, dropping some. The table lists around 23,000 clones, roughly 80% of them singletons. V shed 4 bases and J 2 bases; nucleotides not matched to a gene: 6. Per germline, CDR1 MDHEN and CDR2 SYDVKM. This CDR3 has 15 amino acids. This clone was recorded a few times. The rearrangement uses TRBV28 and TRBJ2-7, with 9 bases identical to TRBD1. The sequence was obtained from a male donor with diffuse large B-cell lymphoma. The sample was PBMCs, taken in a trial of ipilimumab plus nivolumab as post-transplant consolidation. CDR3 sequence: CASSSLGTGTYEQYF. CDR3 sequence (DNA): TGTGCCAGCAGTTCCCTCGGGACAGGGACCTACGAGCAGTACTTC.